The next 7 T cell receptor beta chains were all read from a single sample in a study of blood T cells in healthy people across ages. Primers used in a second PCR of roughly 6 to 12 cycles were a sample-barcoded 5' primer and a J-beta primer mix. TCRdb fed the 5' RACE reads into MiXCR, producing one record per CDR3 protein. The repertoire consists of roughly 860,000 distinct CDR3 sequences, with approximately 65% occurring once and the leading ten covering roughly 26%. Sequenced material: blood. The receptors were gathered from a man aged 30 to 45 in good health.

J is TRBJ2-7 and V is TRBV9; 13 bases are shared with TRBD2. The CDR3 contains 15 residues. J lost 5 bases, V lost 3 bases, and 5 bases had no gene match. CDR1 and CDR2 from the germline V gene are SGDLS and YYNGEE. The DNA of the CDR3 is TGTGCCAGCAGCGAGAGACTAGCGGGAGGAGACGAGCAGTACTTC. Amino acids: CASSERLAGGDEQYF.

The sample holds a few counts of this clonotype. V and J are TRBV12-3 or TRBV12-4 and TRBJ2-5, with a possible D match to TRBD2 (5 bases). This CDR3 comprises 15 residues. V shed 7 bases and J shed 4 bases, with 19 bases lying between them. The DNA for the CDR3 is TGTGCCAGCACCTCCAACCCGGGAAACCTAGAGACCCAGTACTTC. Protein sequence: CASTSNPGNLETQYF.

This chain connects TRBV20-1 to TRBJ2-3; 13 bases line up with TRBD2. Germline V gene sequence: CDR1 DFQATT, CDR2 SNEGSKA (reference sequence). This CDR3 comprises 17 residues. Trimming took 2 bases from V and 1 from J; bases not matched to a gene: 6. The CDR3 here is CSARRLAGGGGTDTQYF. DNA for the CDR3: TGCAGTGCTAGAAGACTAGCGGGGGGCGGAGGCACAGATACGCAGTATTTT.

The chain recombines TRBV4-2 with TRBJ2-2; 9 bases map to TRBD1. From germline, CDR1 is LGHNA and CDR2 YNFKEQ. The CDR3 has 18 residues. Trimming at V came to 2 bases and at J to 1 base, leaving 8 bases not matched to a gene. The CDR3 nucleotides read TGTGCCAGCAGCCAACTTGGGACAGGGTCGGGGAACACCGGGGAGCTGTTTTTT. It is translated as CASSQLGTGSGNTGELFF.

The chain combines TRBV20-1 with TRBJ1-1, with D uncertain. Germline V gene sequence: CDR1 DFQATT, CDR2 SNEGSKA (reference sequence). The CDR3 consists of 10 residues. Trimming left V 0 bases short and J 6 bases short, with 2 bases between. CDR3 bases: TGCAGTGCTAGAGATGCTGAAGCTTTCTTT. It translates to CSARDAEAFF.

This chain joins TRBV4-1 and TRBJ2-1, with D hard to call. The J call is in doubt because the DNA end fits TRBJ2-7 better. The CDR3 totals 13 residues. In germline, CDR1 is MGHRA, CDR2 YSYEKL. The CDR3 loop is CASSPDGVNEQYF. The DNA for the CDR3 is TGCGCCAGCAGCCCGGACGGTGTAAATGAGCAGTACTTC.

In regard to this clonotype: An end of the junction differs from the germline gene, which may be a read error. The chain combines TRBV6-5 with TRBJ2-1; TRBD1 is a possible D gene (6 bases). The V gene's germline CDR1 is MNHEY and CDR2 SVGAGI. The length of the CDR3 is 16 residues. CDR3 DNA: TGTGCCAGCAGTTACTACGGCAGGGGCTCCTACAATGGGCAGTTCTTC. It encodes CASSYYGRGSYNGQFF.